This TCR beta chain is drawn from a study of pediatric ulcerative colitis. Rectal tissue came from one to two pinch biopsies taken at colonoscopy. The germline gives CDR1 SGHRS, CDR2 YFSETQ. Trimming removed 5 bases at V and 9 bases at J, with 20 bases between. This CDR3 is built from 14 residues. This table comes from immunoSEQ multiplex PCR, and its TCRdb copy is limited to in-frame clones, with some not included. The data show 15,000 to 20,000 clones, with 80% seen just once and more than 6.5% held by the top ten. What was sequenced was gut tissue. V usage is TRBV5-1 and J usage is TRBJ1-1; no clear D. This clonotype originated in a boy aged 5-17 years who was a control in a study of pediatric ulcerative colitis. CDR3 residues: CASSPNTDSLQAFF. The DNA for the CDR3 is TGCGCCAGCAGTCCAAATACCGATTCCCTACAAGCTTTCTTT.